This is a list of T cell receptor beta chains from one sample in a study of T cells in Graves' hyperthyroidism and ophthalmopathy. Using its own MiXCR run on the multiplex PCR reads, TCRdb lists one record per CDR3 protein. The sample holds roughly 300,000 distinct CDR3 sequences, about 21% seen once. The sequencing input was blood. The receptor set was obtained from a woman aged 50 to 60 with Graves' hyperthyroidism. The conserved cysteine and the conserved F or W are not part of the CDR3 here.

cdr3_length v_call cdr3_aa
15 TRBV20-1 SASPGTSGVGKNIQY
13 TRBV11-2 ASSLKTGGWQTQY
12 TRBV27 ASSRGPSNQPQH
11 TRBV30 ASSDRGDYGYT
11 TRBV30 AWKGDRGEKLF
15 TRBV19 ASSIASGQGRNYGYT
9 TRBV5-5 ASSLTVQQF
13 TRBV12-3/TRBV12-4 ASSSQGVLNTEAF
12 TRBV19 ASRKMQGNTEAF
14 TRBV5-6 ASSLGDSGTGGTQY
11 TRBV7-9 ASSRLSTDTQY
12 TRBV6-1 ASTTPGGNQPQH
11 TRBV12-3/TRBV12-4 ASSPTSGYGYT
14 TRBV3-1 ASGSVSQGNNQPQH
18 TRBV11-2 ASSLSAGGGGGRRANEQF
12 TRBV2 AGILEAYNSPLH
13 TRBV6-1 ASSTSGRSYNEQF
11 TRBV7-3 ASSLTRDAEQF
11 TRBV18 ASSPQHSGELF
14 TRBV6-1 ASSGTSGNIYNEQF
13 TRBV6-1 ASSSGGPNSYEQY
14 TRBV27 ASSPPRRTNTGELF
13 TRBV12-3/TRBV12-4 ASSLGAGGSNEQF